This entry concerns a single TCR beta chain. Germline CDR1 is SGHDT and CDR2 is YYEEEE. V was clipped by 3 bases and J by 1 base, with 13 bases between them. The CDR3 consists of 16 residues. This sample stems from a study of blood T cell repertoires in COVID-19. About the research overall: Samples came from the United States, Italy and Spain, spanning acute and convalescent COVID-19.

In the original workflow: Nucleated cell number was recorded as an estimate derived from reference gene primer amplification. TCRdb's copy holds only in-frame clones and misses some; the assay was immunoSEQ multiplex PCR. V and J calls and clone size are as listed in that table; D and trimming were resolved from the DNA. The sample has tens of thousands of clones; approximately 81% are singletons. Sequencing input: peripheral blood. The chain employs TRBV5-6 and TRBJ2-2, with D possibly matching TRBD1 (5 bases). The receptor was derived from a man aged 35 to 55 with acute or convalescent COVID-19. CDR3 bases: TGTGCCAGCAGCTCAACCAGACAGATGAACACCGGGGAGCTGTTTTTT. The encoded protein is CASSSTRQMNTGELFF.